The T cell receptor (beta chain) under discussion was sequenced for a study of blood T cell repertoires in COVID-19. Background on the study: The cDNA or gDNA used as material had been derived from T cells, B-cell-depleted T cells, or PBMCs.

Repertoires were generated with immunoSEQ multiplex PCR, while TCRdb's copy carries only in-frame clones and drops some. This repertoire shows 140,000 to 150,000 clones, around 89% found once; its top ten account for around 2.9%. Per the germline V gene, CDR1 is SGDLS and CDR2 is YYNGEE. With 0 bases clipped from V and 0 bases from J, the junction kept 11 bases outside the gene matches. The CDR3 loop spans 18 amino acids. The receptor comes from a man in his sixties with active or convalescent COVID-19. The material sequenced was peripheral blood. The rearrangement joins TRBV9 to TRBJ1-2; TRBD1 matches at 7 bases. As DNA, the CDR3 is TGTGCCAGCAGCGTAGTTGGGGACAGAGGCCTAACTAACTATGGCTACACCTTC. This codes for CASSVVGDRGLTNYGYTF.